This is a list of T cell receptor beta chains from one sample in a study of blood T cell repertoires in COVID-19. Profiled with immunoSEQ multiplex PCR; TCRdb holds only in-frame clones, not every one. The sample consists of a few hundred thousand clones, about 88% of them appearing once. Material: peripheral blood. The origin of the receptors is a woman aged 60-70 years with COVID-19, enrolled during active disease. The CDR3 runs from the conserved cysteine through the conserved F or W. D genes are given only for firm matches. Only part of the rows carry a size: once, few, many, or a class if the clone is expanded.

cdr3_length	j_call	d_call	clone_size	v_call	cdr3_aa	cdr3_nt
15	TRBJ2-3	TRBD1	few	TRBV11-2	CASTGQGGVTDTQYF	TGTGCCAGCACAGGACAGGGGGGGGTCACAGATACGCAGTATTTT
12	TRBJ1-3	-	once	TRBV11-3	CASSSGGNTIYF	TGTGCCAGCAGCTCGGGAGGAAACACCATATATTTT
15	TRBJ2-2	-	-	TRBV5-1	CASSLDTGDTGELFF	TGCGCCAGCAGCTTGGATACGGGGGACACCGGGGAGCTGTTTTTT
16	TRBJ2-6	-	-	TRBV5-1	CASRPAGASGANVLTF	TGCGCCTCCCGACCGGCAGGGGCCTCTGGGGCCAACGTCCTGACTTTC
14	TRBJ2-7	-	-	TRBV2	CASSLGNPSYEQYF	TGTGCCAGCAGCCTCGGTAATCCCTCCTACGAGCAGTACTTC
13	TRBJ1-5	-	-	TRBV27	CASSLNRDQPQHF	TGTGCCAGCAGTTTAAACAGAGATCAGCCCCAGCATTTT
14	TRBJ2-3	-	-	TRBV7-9	CASSPLRQGGTQYF	TGTGCCAGCAGCCCCCTTAGGCAGGGGGGTACGCAGTATTTT
16	TRBJ2-7	TRBD2	once	TRBV5-5	CASSWRIAGVSYEQYF	TGTGCCAGCAGCTGGAGGATAGCGGGGGTATCCTACGAGCAGTACTTC
12	TRBJ2-7	TRBD2	-	TRBV28	CASSLAGVEQYF	TGTGCCAGCAGTCTAGCGGGGGTCGAGCAGTACTTC
16	TRBJ2-1	TRBD2	-	TRBV15	CATSGGRLAEDNEQFF	TGTGCCACCAGCGGTGGGAGACTAGCAGAGGACAATGAGCAGTTCTTC
16	TRBJ1-4	-	-	TRBV5-1	CASSLGGTPVNEKLFF	TGCGCCAGCAGCTTGGGGGGGACACCCGTCAATGAAAAACTGTTTTTT
15	TRBJ1-2	-	-	TRBV19	CASSIGRQVAYGYTF	TGTGCCAGTAGTATAGGCCGACAGGTTGCCTATGGCTACACCTTC
15	TRBJ2-4	TRBD2	-	TRBV29-1	CSVEKAGGTKNIQYF	TGCAGCGTTGAAAAGGCGGGGGGGACCAAAAACATTCAGTACTTC
15	TRBJ2-3	TRBD2	-	TRBV7-9	CASSRAGWLADTQYF	TGTGCCAGCAGCAGAGCGGGGTGGTTGGCAGATACGCAGTATTTT
15	TRBJ2-7	-	-	TRBV5-4	CASSLVRGAAYEQYF	TGTGCCAGCAGCTTGGTCCGGGGGGCGGCCTACGAGCAGTACTTC
15	TRBJ2-3	TRBD1	-	TRBV5-1	CASSLGTGYTDTQYF	TGCGCCAGCAGCTTAGGGACAGGTTATACAGATACGCAGTATTTT
14	TRBJ1-2	-	-	TRBV5-4	CASSPVFSNYGYTF	TGTGCCAGCAGCCCCGTATTTTCCAACTATGGCTACACCTTC
14	TRBJ1-5	-	-	TRBV7-9	CASSAATGNQPQHF	TGTGCCAGCAGCGCGGCAACTGGCAATCAGCCCCAGCATTTT
12	TRBJ1-2	-	-	TRBV7-3	CASSAAGGSYTF	TGTGCCAGCAGCGCCGCTGGGGGGAGCTACACCTTC
15	TRBJ2-7	TRBD1	-	TRBV7-2	CASSLVTGERYEQYF	TGTGCCAGCAGCTTGGTAACAGGGGAACGATACGAGCAGTACTTC
17	TRBJ1-2	TRBD1	-	TRBV3-1/TRBV3-2	CASSHVGTGGEIDGYTF	TGTGCCAGCAGCCACGTCGGGACAGGGGGGGAGATCGATGGCTACACCTTC
13	TRBJ2-3	-	-	TRBV30	CAWRVAGTDTQYF	TGTGCCTGGAGGGTAGCAGGCACAGATACGCAGTATTTT
14	TRBJ2-7	-	-	TRBV5-4	CASRSGSRVHEQYF	TGTGCCAGCAGAAGCGGGTCCCGAGTCCACGAGCAGTACTTC
16	TRBJ2-1	TRBD2	-	TRBV5-1	CASSSLTSGASNEQFF	TGCGCCAGCAGCTCCCTAACTAGCGGGGCCTCCAATGAGCAGTTCTTC
16	TRBJ1-2	TRBD1	-	TRBV30	CAWIARRGQGAAGYTF	TGTGCCTGGATTGCGAGGCGGGGACAGGGGGCAGCTGGCTACACCTTC
17	TRBJ1-1	TRBD1	-	TRBV7-2	CASSPSPLGGGNTEAFF	TGTGCCAGCAGCCCCAGCCCTTTAGGGGGCGGGAACACTGAAGCTTTCTTT
15	TRBJ2-3	-	-	TRBV27	CASNGGGGAGDTQYF	TGTGCCAGCAATGGTGGAGGGGGGGCTGGAGATACGCAGTATTTT
17	TRBJ1-3	TRBD1	-	TRBV4-2	CASSLDRQGRSGNTIYF	TGTGCCAGCAGCCTCGACCGACAGGGAAGGTCTGGAAACACCATATATTTT
14	TRBJ2-5	TRBD2	-	TRBV7-9	CASSFLAGEATQYF	TGTGCCAGCAGCTTCCTAGCGGGGGAGGCGACCCAGTACTTC
14	TRBJ2-7	TRBD1	-	TRBV5-5	CASRAGTGAYEQYF	TGTGCCAGCAGGGCCGGGACAGGGGCCTACGAGCAGTACTTC
15	TRBJ2-1	TRBD2	-	TRBV7-2	CASSLLGGAHNEQFF	TGTGCCAGCAGCTTACTCGGGGGGGCCCACAATGAGCAGTTCTTC
12	TRBJ1-2	-	-	TRBV4-2	CASSQGGSLYTF	TGTGCCAGCAGCCAAGGCGGGTCCCTCTACACCTTC
14	TRBJ1-1	-	once	TRBV7-8	CASSRGGMNTEAFF	TGTGCCAGCAGCCGCGGAGGTATGAACACTGAAGCTTTCTTT
16	TRBJ2-5	-	-	TRBV21-1	CASSPRLAGVGETQYF	TGTGCCAGCAGCCCAAGACTAGCGGGGGTAGGAGAGACCCAGTACTTC
16	TRBJ1-3	-	-	TRBV29-1	CSVEGTDGASGNTIYF	TGCAGCGTTGAAGGCACTGACGGAGCCTCTGGAAACACCATATATTTT
13	TRBJ2-7	-	-	TRBV19	CASSYANDYEQYF	TGTGCCAGTAGTTATGCTAACGACTACGAGCAGTACTTC
12	TRBJ2-7	-	once	TRBV19	CASSIGPGEQYF	TGTGCCAGTAGTATAGGTCCGGGCGAGCAGTACTTC
16	TRBJ2-6	TRBD1	-	TRBV2	CASSLTGGRGANVLTF	TGTGCCAGCAGTTTGACAGGGGGTCGAGGGGCCAACGTCCTGACTTTC
15	TRBJ2-2	TRBD2	-	TRBV3-1/TRBV3-2	CASSVRGGLTGELFF	TGTGCCAGCAGCGTACGGGGGGGCTTAACCGGGGAGCTGTTTTTT
15	TRBJ2-1	TRBD1	-	TRBV6-6	CASSTRQGRLNEQFF	TGTGCCAGCAGCACCCGACAGGGGCGTCTCAATGAGCAGTTCTTC
15	TRBJ1-1	TRBD1	-	TRBV11-3	CASSSYRGSNTEAFF	TGTGCCAGCAGCTCATACAGGGGTTCGAACACTGAAGCTTTCTTT
19	TRBJ2-3	TRBD2	-	TRBV3-1/TRBV3-2	CASSREVYHRLGGEDTQYF	TGTGCCAGCAGCCGTGAGGTCTACCATCGGCTGGGGGGGGAAGATACGCAGTATTTT
17	TRBJ1-2	-	-	TRBV10-2	CASSGLFRTATFHGYTF	TGCGCCAGCAGTGGACTTTTTAGGACTGCCACTTTCCATGGCTACACCTTC
15	TRBJ2-2	-	-	TRBV18	CASSPPRRGTGELFF	TGTGCCAGCTCACCACCGAGACGGGGCACCGGGGAGCTGTTTTTT
14	TRBJ2-1	TRBD2	-	TRBV25-1	CAILLAGGLYEQFF	TGTGCCATCCTACTAGCGGGGGGGCTCTATGAGCAGTTCTTC
15	TRBJ2-7	-	-	TRBV16	CASSQIISGTHEQYF	TGTGCCAGCAGCCAAATAATATCCGGGACACACGAGCAGTACTTC
15	TRBJ2-7	TRBD1	-	TRBV3-1/TRBV3-2	CASSTTGTGGGEQYF	TGTGCCAGCAGCACGACCGGGACAGGGGGAGGCGAGCAGTACTTC
13	TRBJ2-5	-	-	TRBV18	CASSPEGEETQYF	TGTGCCAGCTCACCCGAGGGGGAAGAGACCCAGTACTTC
15	TRBJ1-2	TRBD1	-	TRBV6-5	CASSYRTGGNYGYTF	TGTGCCAGCAGTTATCGGACAGGGGGAAACTATGGCTACACCTTC
17	TRBJ1-3	TRBD1	-	TRBV5-1	CASSSGTGPSSGNTIYF	TGCGCCAGCAGCTCTGGGACAGGCCCAAGCTCTGGAAACACCATATATTTT
14	TRBJ1-2	-	-	TRBV5-1	CASTSGFGDYGYTF	TGCGCCAGCACTTCGGGGTTCGGAGACTATGGCTACACCTTC
14	TRBJ2-2	TRBD2	-	TRBV7-9	CASSRGLGGGELFF	TGTGCCAGCAGCCGGGGACTAGGTGGCGGGGAGCTGTTTTTT
15	TRBJ2-5	-	-	TRBV2	CASSENGGSRETQYF	TGTGCCAGCAGTGAAAACGGGGGTAGTCGAGAGACCCAGTACTTC
15	TRBJ2-6	-	-	TRBV6-5	CASTRIQTGANVLTF	TGTGCCAGCACCCGAATACAGACTGGGGCCAACGTCCTGACTTTC
14	TRBJ1-1	-	-	TRBV19	CASSIERGNTEAFF	TGTGCCAGTAGTATAGAAAGGGGGAACACTGAAGCTTTCTTT
17	TRBJ1-4	TRBD1	-	TRBV7-9	CASSDPTRGTGGEKLFF	TGTGCCAGCAGCGATCCAACACGCGGGACAGGGGGGGAAAAACTGTTTTTT
16	TRBJ2-2	-	-	TRBV11-2	CASSPKQGGYTGELFF	TGTGCCAGCAGCCCCAAGCAGGGGGGCTACACCGGGGAGCTGTTTTTT